This T cell receptor beta chain appears in the sequencing data of a study of regulatory T cells in long-lasting Graves disease. Study-level information: Patients with new Graves' disease had used antithyroid drugs below 3 months.

Time point: newly diagnosed GD, antithyroid drugs for less than 3 months. PBMC-derived RNA was used for the TCR library. Patients came from an endocrinology department in Xi'an, China. Study-level findings and limits: New patients shared some 970 public clonotypes, fewer than the roughly 3,000 shared by persistent patients. Favoring TRBV28, TRBJ1-2 and TRBJ2-5 was a feature seen in persistent disease.

Germline loops: CDR1 GTSNPN, CDR2 SVGIG (reference sequence). Trimming cost V 2 bases and J 4 bases, with 6 bases left between them. The CDR3 loop spans 11 amino acids. This clonotype was detected many times. Antigen: not known. Construction of the TCR beta libraries employed iRepertoire HTBI primers in conjunction with Arm-PCR of CDR3 regions. TCRdb used MiXCR to reprocess the multiplex PCR reads, holding one entry per CDR3 protein. Here the sample spans approximately 350,000 distinct CDR3 sequences, around 15% being singletons. These data were also reused for a study on T cells in Graves' hyperthyroidism and ophthalmopathy.

The sequence was collected from a man aged 35 to 55 with Graves disease. Sample: peripheral blood mononuclear cells (PBMCs), taken at new diagnosis, from a patient treated with antithyroid drugs. The J gene is TRBJ2-7, the V gene TRBV30, with unresolved D. CDR3 in DNA: TGTGCCTGGAGTACCCCGTACGAGCAGTACTTC. Translated, it gives CAWSTPYEQYF.